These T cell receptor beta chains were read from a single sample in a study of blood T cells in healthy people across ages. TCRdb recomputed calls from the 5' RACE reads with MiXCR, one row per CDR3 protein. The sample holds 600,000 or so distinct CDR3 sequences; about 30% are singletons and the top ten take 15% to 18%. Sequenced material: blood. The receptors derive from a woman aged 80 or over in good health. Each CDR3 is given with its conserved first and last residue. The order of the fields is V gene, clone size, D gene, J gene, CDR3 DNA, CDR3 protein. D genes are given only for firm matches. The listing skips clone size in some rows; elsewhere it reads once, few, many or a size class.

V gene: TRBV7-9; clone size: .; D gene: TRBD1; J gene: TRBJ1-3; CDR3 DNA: TGTGCCAGCAGCTTCCCGGGACAGCTGAAACTCGCGAGCTCTGGAAACACCAGATATTTT; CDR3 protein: CASSFPGQLKLASSGNTRYF
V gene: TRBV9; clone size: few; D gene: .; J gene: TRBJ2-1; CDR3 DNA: TGTGCCAGCAGCGCCTCCGGGGCATACAATGAGCAGTTCTTC; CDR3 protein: CASSASGAYNEQFF
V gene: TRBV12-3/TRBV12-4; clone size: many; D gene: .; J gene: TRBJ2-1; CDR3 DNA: TGTGCCAGCAGTTTAGGCCGGCCGGGGGCGCGGGACAATGAGCAGTTCTTC; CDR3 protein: CASSLGRPGARDNEQFF
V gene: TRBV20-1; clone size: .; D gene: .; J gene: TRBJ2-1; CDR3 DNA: TGCAGTGCTTTACCGTCGTTCGGCTCCTACAATGAGCAGTTCTTC; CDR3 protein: CSALPSFGSYNEQFF
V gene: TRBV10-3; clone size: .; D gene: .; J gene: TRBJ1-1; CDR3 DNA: TGTGCCATCAGAGAGGTGAACACTGAAGCTTTCTTT; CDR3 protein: CAIREVNTEAFF
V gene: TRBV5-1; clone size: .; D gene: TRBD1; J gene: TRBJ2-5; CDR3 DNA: TGCGCCAGCAGCCCTGGGACAGGGGGCGAAGAGACCCAGTACTTC; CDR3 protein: CASSPGTGGEETQYF
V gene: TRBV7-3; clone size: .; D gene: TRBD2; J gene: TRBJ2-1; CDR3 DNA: TGTGCCAGCAGCTCTAGCGGGGCCCAAGAGACCCAGTTCTTC; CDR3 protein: CASSSSGAQETQFF
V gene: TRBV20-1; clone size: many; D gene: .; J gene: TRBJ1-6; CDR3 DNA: TGCAGTGCGAGTAGGGACCCGGCCTCCTATAATTCACCCCTCCACTTT; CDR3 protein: CSASRDPASYNSPLHF
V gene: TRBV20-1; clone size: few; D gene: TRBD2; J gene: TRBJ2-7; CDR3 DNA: TGCAGTGCTAGAGATCCAGCGGGGGTACCCTACAATGAGCAGTACTTC; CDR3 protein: CSARDPAGVPYNEQYF
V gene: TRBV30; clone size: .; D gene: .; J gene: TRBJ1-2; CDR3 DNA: TGTGCCTGGAGTCCTCCGGGGGGTTGGTATGGCTACACCTTC; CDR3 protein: CAWSPPGGWYGYTF
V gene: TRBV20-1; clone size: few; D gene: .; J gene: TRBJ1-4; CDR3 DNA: TGCAGTGCTAGAGATGAATGGGTCCCTAATGGAAAACTGTTTTTT; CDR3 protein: CSARDEWVPNGKLFF
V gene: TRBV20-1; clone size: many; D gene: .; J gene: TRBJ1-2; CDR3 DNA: TGCAGTGCTAGAGCGGGGGGGGTTAACTATGGCTACACCTTC; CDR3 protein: CSARAGGVNYGYTF
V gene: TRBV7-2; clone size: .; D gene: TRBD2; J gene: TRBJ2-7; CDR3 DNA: TGTGCCAGCAGTGGCGGGGGGAAGTACGAGCAGTACTTC; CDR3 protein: CASSGGGKYEQYF
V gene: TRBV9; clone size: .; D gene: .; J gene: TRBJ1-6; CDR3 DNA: TGTGCCAGCAGCCCCATTTTTTCCGACAATTCACCCCTCCACTTT; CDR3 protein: CASSPIFSDNSPLHF
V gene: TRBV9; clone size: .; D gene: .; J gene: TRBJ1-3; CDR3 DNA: TGTGCCAGCAGCGTAGAAATGGGGAGGGGCAGGGCCAACTCTGGAAACACCATATATTTT; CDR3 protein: CASSVEMGRGRANSGNTIYF
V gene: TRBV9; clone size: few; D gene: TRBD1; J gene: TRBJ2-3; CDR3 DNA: TGTGCCAGCAGCGTAGGAGGGGGCCAAAGTGAAAAACTGTATTTT; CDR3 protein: CASSVGGGQSEKLYF
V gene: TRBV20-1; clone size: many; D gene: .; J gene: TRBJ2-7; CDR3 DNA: TGCAGTGCTAGAGATCCGAGACACGTCTACGAGCAGTACTTC; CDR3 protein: CSARDPRHVYEQYF
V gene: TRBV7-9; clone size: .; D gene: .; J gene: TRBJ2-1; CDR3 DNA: TGTGCCAGCAGCTTAGGGACAGCCCAAGAGACCCAGTTCTTC; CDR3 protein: CASSLGTAQETQFF
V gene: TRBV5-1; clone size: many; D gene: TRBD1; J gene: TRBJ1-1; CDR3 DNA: TGCGCCAGCAGCTTGGGACAGGGCGGCACTGAAGCTTTCTTT; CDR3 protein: CASSLGQGGTEAFF
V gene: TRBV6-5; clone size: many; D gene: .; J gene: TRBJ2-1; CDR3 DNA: TGTGCCGTGGGAAGGGATTCCTACAATGAGCAGTTCTTC; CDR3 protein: CAVGRDSYNEQFF
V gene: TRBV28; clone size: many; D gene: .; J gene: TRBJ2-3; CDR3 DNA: TGTGCCAGCAGTCGGGGGGACAGCCATACGCAGTATTTT; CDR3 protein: CASSRGDSHTQYF
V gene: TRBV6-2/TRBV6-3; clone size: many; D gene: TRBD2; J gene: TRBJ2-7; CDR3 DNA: TGTGCCAGCACTCGCCTAGCGGGGTCCTACGAGCAGTACTTC; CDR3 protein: CASTRLAGSYEQYF
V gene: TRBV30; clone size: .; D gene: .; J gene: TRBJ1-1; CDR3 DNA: TGTGCCTGGAAAGGGGAGTTCGATTATACTGAAGCTTTCTTT; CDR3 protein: CAWKGEFDYTEAFF
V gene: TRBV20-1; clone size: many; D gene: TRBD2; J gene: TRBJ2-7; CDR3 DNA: TGCAGTGCTAGAGGTCTAGCGGGAGACTACGAGCAGTACTTC; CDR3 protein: CSARGLAGDYEQYF
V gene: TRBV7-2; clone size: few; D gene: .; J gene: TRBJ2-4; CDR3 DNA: TGTGCCAGCAGCTTAGCATCGGGGGGCCAAAACATTCAGTACTTC; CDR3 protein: CASSLASGGQNIQYF
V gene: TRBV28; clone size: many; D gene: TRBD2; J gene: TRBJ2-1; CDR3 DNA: TGTGCCAGCAGTTCTAGCGGGACCTACAATGAGCAGTTCTTC; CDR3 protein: CASSSSGTYNEQFF
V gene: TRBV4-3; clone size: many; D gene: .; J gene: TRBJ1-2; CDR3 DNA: TGCGCCAGCAGCCAAGAGCCGGCCGTGGTCTACACCTTC; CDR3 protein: CASSQEPAVVYTF
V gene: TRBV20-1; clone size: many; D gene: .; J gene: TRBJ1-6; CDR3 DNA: TGCAGTGCTAGGATCCGGGACACCGAAAATTCACCCCTCCACTTT; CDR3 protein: CSARIRDTENSPLHF
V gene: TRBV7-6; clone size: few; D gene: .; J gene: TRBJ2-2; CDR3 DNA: TGTGTCAGCAGCTTAGGGGCCTTGAACACCGGGGAGCTGTTTTTT; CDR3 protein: CVSSLGALNTGELFF
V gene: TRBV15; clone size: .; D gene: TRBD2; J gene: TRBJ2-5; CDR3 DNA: TGTGCCACCAGGAACGGGAGGGCCGGAGAGACCCAGTACTTC; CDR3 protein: CATRNGRAGETQYF
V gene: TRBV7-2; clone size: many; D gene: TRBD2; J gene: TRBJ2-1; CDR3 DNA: TGTGCCAGCAGCTTAGCGCTTATGGCGGGGGGAGACAATGAGCAGTTCTTC; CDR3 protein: CASSLALMAGGDNEQFF
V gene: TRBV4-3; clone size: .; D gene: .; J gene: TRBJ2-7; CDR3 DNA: TGCGCCAGCAGCCAAGTGCCAGGGACCGAGCAGTACTTC; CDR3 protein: CASSQVPGTEQYF
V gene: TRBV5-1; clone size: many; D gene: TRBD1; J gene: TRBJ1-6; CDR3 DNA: TGCGCCAGCACCCGAAGGGACAGGGGTACATCACCCCTCCACTTT; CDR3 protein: CASTRRDRGTSPLHF
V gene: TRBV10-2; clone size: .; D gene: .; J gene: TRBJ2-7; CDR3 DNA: TGCGCCAGCATTACCCTGGACAGCAACGAGCAGTACTTC; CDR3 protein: CASITLDSNEQYF
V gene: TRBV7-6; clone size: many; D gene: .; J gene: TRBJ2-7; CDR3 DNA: TGTGCCAGCAGCTTATGGGAGAACTACGAGCAGTACTTC; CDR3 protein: CASSLWENYEQYF
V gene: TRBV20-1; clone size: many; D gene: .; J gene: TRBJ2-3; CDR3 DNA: TGCAGTGCTAGAGATAGGGAAGAAAGCACAGATACGCAGTATTTT; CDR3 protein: CSARDREESTDTQYF
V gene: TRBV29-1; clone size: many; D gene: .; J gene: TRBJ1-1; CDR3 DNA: TGCAGCGTTCTGGTTGGGGGGTCGACTGAAGCTTTCTTT; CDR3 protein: CSVLVGGSTEAFF
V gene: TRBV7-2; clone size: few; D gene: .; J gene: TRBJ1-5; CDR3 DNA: TGTGCCAGCAGCCGTGACGGGGCCTACAATCAGCCCCAGCATTTT; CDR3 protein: CASSRDGAYNQPQHF
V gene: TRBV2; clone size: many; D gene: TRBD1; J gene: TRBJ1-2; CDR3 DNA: TGTGCCAGCAGTGAGACTCGGACAGGGGCGAGTGGCTACACCTTC; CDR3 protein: CASSETRTGASGYTF
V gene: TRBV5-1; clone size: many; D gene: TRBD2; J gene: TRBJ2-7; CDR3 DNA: TGCGCCAGCAGACAACTAGCGGGGGCCATCTACGAGCAGTACTTC; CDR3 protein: CASRQLAGAIYEQYF
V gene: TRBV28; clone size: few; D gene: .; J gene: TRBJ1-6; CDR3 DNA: TGTGCCAGCAGTTTTACAGGGACGGATAATTCACCCCTCCACTTT; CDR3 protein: CASSFTGTDNSPLHF
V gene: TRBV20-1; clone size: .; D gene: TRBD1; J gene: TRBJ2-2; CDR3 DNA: TGCAGTGCTGGGGACAGGGGGCGAGGCACCGGGGAGCTGTTTTTT; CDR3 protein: CSAGDRGRGTGELFF
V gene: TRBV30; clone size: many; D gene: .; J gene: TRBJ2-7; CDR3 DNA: TGTGCCTGGATCCAGGGGAGCTCCTACGAGCAGTACTTC; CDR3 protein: CAWIQGSSYEQYF
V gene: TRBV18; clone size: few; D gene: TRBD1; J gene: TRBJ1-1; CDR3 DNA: TGTGCCAGCTCACCACCGGGTTTGACAGGGAGCACTGAAGCTTTCTTT; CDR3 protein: CASSPPGLTGSTEAFF
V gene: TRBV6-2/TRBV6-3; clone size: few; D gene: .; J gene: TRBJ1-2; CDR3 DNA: TGTGCCAGCAGTTATCTGGGAGACTATGGCTACACCTTC; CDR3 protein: CASSYLGDYGYTF
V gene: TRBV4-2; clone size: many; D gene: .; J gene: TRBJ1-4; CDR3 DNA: TGTGCCAGCAGCCAAGACGGGGGTAATGAAAAACTGTTTTTT; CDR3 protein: CASSQDGGNEKLFF
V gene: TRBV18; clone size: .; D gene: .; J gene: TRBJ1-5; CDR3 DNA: TGTGCCAGCTCACCTTCCTCAGAAGTCTGGCAGCCCCAGCATTTT; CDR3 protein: CASSPSSEVWQPQHF